The 2 T cell receptor beta chains reported below all come from one sample, sequenced in a study of shared clonotypes between healthy human individuals. Here immunoSEQ multiplex PCR was the method, and the copy in TCRdb shows in-frame clones only, minus some. The data hold roughly 2,300,000 clones, with around 93% observed a single time. Material for sequencing was naive CD4+ T cells from PBMCs. Subset reported: CD45RA+ positively selected. The receptor source for this set is a young man in good health. Some clones in this sample may be carry-over from other donors' samples.

The genes are TRBV5-5 and TRBJ2-7, with 10 bases that match TRBD2. The V segment lost 0 bases and the J segment 0 bases; nucleotides outside the gene matches: 6. CDR1 SGHKS and CDR2 YYEKEE come from the germline V gene (reference sequence). The CDR3 is made up of 17 amino acids. The CDR3 region has the DNA TGTGCCAGCAGCTTGGCACCGCTAGCGGGAGCCTCCTACGAGCAGTACTTC. This codes for CASSLAPLAGASYEQYF.

About this clone itself: Other DNA sequences in this sample translate to the same CDR3. V is TRBV6-5 and J is TRBJ1-2, with a possible D match to TRBD1 (6 bases). V lost 2 bases to trimming and J lost 2 bases, with 6 bases between them. Germline CDR1 reads MNHEY; CDR2 reads SVGAGI. CDR3 length: 13 amino acids. CDR3 in DNA: TGTGCCAGCAGTTACGACAGGAACTATGGCTACACCTTC. Amino acid sequence: CASSYDRNYGYTF.